These 14 T cell receptor beta chains came from one sample sequenced in a study of T cell responses to AZD1222 COVID-19 vaccine. This table comes from immunoSEQ multiplex PCR, and its TCRdb copy is limited to in-frame clones, with some not included. Of 150,000 to 200,000 clones listed, 90% to 95% are singletons. Here the sequenced sample was peripheral blood, taken on day 0 of AZD1222 vaccination. The receptors here all came from an adult in good health.

The chain has TRBV27 and TRBJ2-1; TRBD2 agrees at 9 bases. The germline V gene encodes CDR1 MNHEY and CDR2 SMNVEV (reference sequence). The CDR3 extends over 17 amino acids. V was pared by 6 bases and J by 7 bases, with 16 bases of the junction left unmatched. The CDR3 sequence is CASSIRASGVVDNEQFF. The DNA for the CDR3 is TGTGCCAGCAGCATTAGGGCTAGCGGGGTCGTGGATAATGAGCAGTTCTTC.

About this clone: The sample has other DNA sequences that encode this CDR3 too. The chain uses TRBV7-2 and TRBJ2-7; 12 bases map to TRBD2. V was pared by 6 bases and J by 7 bases, with 4 bases of the junction left unmatched. Germline V CDR1 and CDR2: SGHTA, FQGNSA. CDR3 length: 13 residues. CDR3 sequence reads: CASRLAGGLEQYF. The CDR3 DNA sequence: TGTGCCAGCAGGCTAGCGGGGGGGCTTGAGCAGTACTTC.

The chain has TRBV6-6 and TRBJ1-2; D unclear. This CDR3 spans 12 amino acids. Germline V gene data show CDR1 as MNHNY and CDR2 as SVGAGI (reference sequence). V was trimmed by 0 bases and J by 8 bases, leaving 7 bases between them. The chain's CDR3 is CASSYSQWGYTF. Written as DNA, the CDR3 is TGTGCCAGCAGTTACTCCCAATGGGGCTACACCTTC.

The CDR3 DNA follows: TGTGCCAGCAGTTTATCGGGGGGGACGAATCAGCCCCAGCATTTT. Amino acids: CASSLSGGTNQPQHF. The chain recombines TRBV28 with TRBJ1-5; the D gene is possibly TRBD1 (5 bases). CDR1 MDHEN and CDR2 SYDVKM come from the germline V gene. V lost 1 base to trimming and J lost 4 bases, with 11 bases between them. The CDR3 covers 15 residues.

This chain uses TRBV30 with TRBJ2-1, with no clear D. Germline V CDR1 and CDR2: GTSNPN, SVGIG (reference sequence). Deletions cut 0 bases from V and 5 bases from J, with 17 bases between. CDR3 length: 16 amino acids. This chain's CDR3 is CAWSVQQSGPNNEQFF. CDR3 bases: TGTGCCTGGAGTGTACAGCAGTCGGGTCCCAACAATGAGCAGTTCTTC.

V usage is TRBV27 and J usage is TRBJ1-5; D unclear. The germline CDR1 and CDR2 sequences are MNHEY and SMNVEV (reference sequence). This CDR3 is built from 13 residues. The V end lost 8 bases, the J end lost 9 bases, and 17 bases lay between the germline ends. This CDR3 is CASSGREGTPQHF. The CDR3 DNA sequence: TGTGCCAGCTCAGGACGGGAAGGTACGCCCCAGCATTTT.

The chain is built from TRBV7-9 and TRBJ2-1; a weak D match, TRBD1 (6 bases). This CDR3 has 11 residues. CDR1 SEHNR and CDR2 FQNEAQ come from the germline V gene (reference sequence). With 5 bases removed from V and 9 bases from J, the gap between germline ends came to 8 bases. This CDR3 is CASSNRVEQFF. The DNA of the CDR3 is TGTGCCAGCAGCAACAGGGTTGAGCAGTTCTTC.

The chain recombines TRBV9 with TRBJ2-2; 7 bases align to TRBD1. The CDR3 totals 15 residues. Per germline, CDR1 SGDLS and CDR2 YYNGEE. J was trimmed by 0 bases and V by 4 bases; bases with no gene match: 3. CDR3 bases: TGTGCCAGCAGCTCTCAGGGGGCGAACACCGGGGAGCTGTTTTTT. Amino acids: CASSSQGANTGELFF.

The chain employs TRBV5-1 and TRBJ2-1; maybe TRBD1 (8 bases). V was trimmed by 8 bases and J by 4 bases, leaving 13 bases between them. This CDR3 spans 13 amino acids. Germline CDR1 reads SGHRS; CDR2 reads YFSETQ. The CDR3 loop reads CASTGGGYNEQFF. The CDR3 region has the DNA TGCGCCAGTACAGGGGGAGGGTACAATGAGCAGTTCTTC.

Only one count was recorded for this clone. This chain connects TRBV2 to TRBJ1-5; weak D call: TRBD1 (5 bases). Germline CDR1 SNHLY, CDR2 FYNNEI. The CDR3 has 13 amino acids. The V end lost 5 bases, the J end lost 6 bases, and 11 bases lay between the germline ends. The CDR3 DNA reads TGTGCCAGCAGTCCACAGGAGTTTCAGCCCCAGCATTTT. This codes for CASSPQEFQPQHF.

The J gene is TRBJ2-7, the V gene TRBV7-9; D possibly corresponds to TRBD2 (5 bases). Trimming took off 2 bases at V and 0 bases at J, with 11 bases between the two ends. The CDR3 spans 15 residues. CDR1 SEHNR and CDR2 FQNEAQ come from the germline V gene (reference sequence). This CDR3 reads CASSLSGRDSYEQYF. The CDR3 DNA is TGTGCCAGCAGCTTAAGCGGCAGAGACTCCTACGAGCAGTACTTC.

J is TRBJ1-1 and V is TRBV19; 8 bases agree with TRBD1. Per the germline V gene, CDR1 is LNHDA and CDR2 is SQIVND (reference sequence). V lost 3 bases and J lost 4; bases outside the gene matches: 7. This CDR3 has 15 amino acids. The DNA for the CDR3 is TGTGCCAGTAGTATGCGGACAGGGAGATCCACTGAAGCTTTCTTT. Translated: CASSMRTGRSTEAFF.

V usage is TRBV28 and J usage is TRBJ2-1, with 10 bases identical to TRBD1. CDR3 length equals 14 residues. The V gene's germline CDR1 is MDHEN and CDR2 SYDVKM. V dropped 7 bases and J dropped 6; count of bases not matched to a gene: 6. This CDR3 reads CASTPTGGFNEQFF. CDR3 sequence (DNA): TGTGCCAGCACCCCGACAGGGGGCTTCAATGAGCAGTTCTTC.

The V and J genes are TRBV9 and TRBJ2-5; D unclear. The CDR3 sequence is 15 residues long. Germline V gives CDR1 SGDLS, CDR2 YYNGEE. V dropped 0 bases and J dropped 2 bases, with 11 bases sitting between them. This CDR3 is CASSVGPGLQETQYF. The CDR3 DNA reads TGTGCCAGCAGCGTAGGTCCTGGGCTACAAGAGACCCAGTACTTC.